This paragraph reports one TCR beta chain. Antigen unknown. A process of 5'RACE template switching, which added a universal primer site and UMIs, was used to make TCR cDNA. From the 5' RACE reads, TCRdb called clonotypes with MiXCR, one entry per CDR3 protein. Of about 350,000 distinct CDR3 sequences detected, approximately 13% appear once; the ten largest clones hold approximately 3.3%. This CDR3 is built from 15 residues. Per germline, CDR1 MGHRA and CDR2 YSYEKL. The ends lost 1 base at V and 4 bases at J; junction bases unmatched: 5. This record belongs to a study of T cells after yellow fever vaccination. Study-wide background: It was SMART-Seq v4 Ultra Low Input that prepared the fractions with low cell numbers. Points from the study as a whole: Clonotypes found in both CD4 and CD8 compartments made up a small share.

The material sequenced was CD4+ T cells sorted from PBMCs, taken 15 days after the yellow fever booster vaccination. The V and J genes are TRBV4-1 and TRBJ1-2; 8 bases are shared with TRBD1. The TCR originated in a man aged 18 to 30 who received the YFV17D yellow fever vaccine. CDR3 amino acids: CASSQGGQEIYGYTF. The CDR3 DNA reads as TGCGCCAGCAGCCAAGGGGGACAGGAGATCTATGGCTACACCTTC.